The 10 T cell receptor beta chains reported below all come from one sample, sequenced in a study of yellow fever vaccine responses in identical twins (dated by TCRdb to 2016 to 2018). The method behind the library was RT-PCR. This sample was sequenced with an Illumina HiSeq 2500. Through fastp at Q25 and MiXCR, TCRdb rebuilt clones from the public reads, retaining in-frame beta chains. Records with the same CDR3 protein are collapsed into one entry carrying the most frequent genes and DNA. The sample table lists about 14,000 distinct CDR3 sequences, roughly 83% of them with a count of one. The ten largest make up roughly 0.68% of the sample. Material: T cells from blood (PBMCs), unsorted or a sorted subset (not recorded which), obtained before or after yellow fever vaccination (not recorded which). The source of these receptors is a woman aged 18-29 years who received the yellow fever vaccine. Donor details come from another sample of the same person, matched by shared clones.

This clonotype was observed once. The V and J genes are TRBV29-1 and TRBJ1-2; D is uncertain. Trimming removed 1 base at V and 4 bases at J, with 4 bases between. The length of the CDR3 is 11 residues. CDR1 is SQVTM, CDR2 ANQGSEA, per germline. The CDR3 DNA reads TGCAGCGTTGAAGGGGTCTATGGCTACACCTTC. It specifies CSVEGVYGYTF. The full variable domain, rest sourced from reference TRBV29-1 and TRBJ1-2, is SAVISQKPSRDICQRGTSLTIQCQVDSQVTMMFWYRQQPGQSLTLIATANQGSEATYESGFVIDKFPISRPNLTFSTLTVSNMSPEDSSIYLCSVEGVYGYTFGSGTRLTVV.

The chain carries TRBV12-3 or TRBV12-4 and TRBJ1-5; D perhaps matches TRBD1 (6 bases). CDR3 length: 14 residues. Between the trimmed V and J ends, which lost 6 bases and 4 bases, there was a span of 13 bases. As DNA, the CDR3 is TGTGCCAGCAGACCGGGACACGATAATCAGCCCCAGCATTTT. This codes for CASRPGHDNQPQHF.

CDR3: CASSQVADGSYEQYV. CDR3 coding DNA: TGTGCCAGCAGCCAAGTAGCGGACGGGTCCTACGAGCAGTACGTC. The chain employs TRBV4-2 and TRBJ2-7; D possibly corresponds to TRBD2 (6 bases). CDR3 length: 15 amino acids. In germline, CDR1 is LGHNA, CDR2 YNFKEQ. V was cut by 1 base and J by 1 base, with 11 bases left in between.

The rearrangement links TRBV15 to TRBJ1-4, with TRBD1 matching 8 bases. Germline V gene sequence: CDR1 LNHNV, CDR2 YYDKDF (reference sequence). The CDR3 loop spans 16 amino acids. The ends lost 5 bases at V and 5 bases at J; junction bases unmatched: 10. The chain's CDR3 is CATSVRQGSNNEKLFF. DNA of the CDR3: TGTGCCACCAGCGTACGACAGGGGTCAAACAATGAAAAACTGTTTTTT.

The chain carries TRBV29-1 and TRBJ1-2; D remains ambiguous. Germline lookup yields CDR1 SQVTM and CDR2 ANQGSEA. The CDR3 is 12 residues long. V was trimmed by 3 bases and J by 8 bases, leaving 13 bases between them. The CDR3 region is CSVDLSTWGYTF. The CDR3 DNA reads TGCAGCGTTGACCTTAGTACCTGGGGCTACACCTTC.

As DNA, the CDR3 is TGTGCCAGCAGCTCCGCAGGGGGAGTCACTGAAGCTTTCTTT. Its translation is CASSSAGGVTEAFF. The rearrangement joins TRBV11-3 to TRBJ1-1, with TRBD1 matching 7 bases. This CDR3 has 14 residues. After removal of 4 bases from V and 4 bases from J, the junction contained 6 bases not matched to a gene. Germline V gene sequence: CDR1 SGHNT, CDR2 YENEEA.

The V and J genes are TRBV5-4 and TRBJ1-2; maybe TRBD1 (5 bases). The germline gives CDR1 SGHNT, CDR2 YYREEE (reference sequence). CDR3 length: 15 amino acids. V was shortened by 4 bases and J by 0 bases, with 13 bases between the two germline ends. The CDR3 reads CASSLPTVTNYGYTF. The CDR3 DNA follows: TGTGCCAGCAGCCTCCCGACAGTAACTAACTATGGCTACACCTTC. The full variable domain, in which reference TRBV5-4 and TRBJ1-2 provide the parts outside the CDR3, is ETGVTQSPTHLIKTRGQQVTLRCSSQSGHNTVSWYQQALGQGPQFIFQYYREEENGRGNFPPRFSGLQFPNYSSELNVNALELDDSALYLCASSLPTVTNYGYTFGSGTRLTVV.

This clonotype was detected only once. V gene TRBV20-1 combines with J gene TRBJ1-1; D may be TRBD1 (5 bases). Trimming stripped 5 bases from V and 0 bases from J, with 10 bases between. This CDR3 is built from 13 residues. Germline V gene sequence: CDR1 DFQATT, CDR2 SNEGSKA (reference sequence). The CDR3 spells CSADDRLNTEAFF. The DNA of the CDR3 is TGCAGTGCTGACGACAGATTGAACACTGAAGCTTTCTTT.

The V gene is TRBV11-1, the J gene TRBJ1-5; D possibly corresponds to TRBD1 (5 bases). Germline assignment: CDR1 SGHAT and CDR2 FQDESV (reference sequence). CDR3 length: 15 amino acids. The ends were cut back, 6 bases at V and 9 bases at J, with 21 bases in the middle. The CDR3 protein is CASSRDGSSGRPQHF. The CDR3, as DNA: TGTGCCAGCAGTAGGGACGGCTCCTCAGGGCGGCCCCAGCATTTT.

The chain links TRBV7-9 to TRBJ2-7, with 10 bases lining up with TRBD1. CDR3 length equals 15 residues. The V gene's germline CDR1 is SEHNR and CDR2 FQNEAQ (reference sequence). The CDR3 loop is CASNLPGTGAYEQYV. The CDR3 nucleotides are TGTGCCAGCAACTTACCCGGGACAGGGGCCTACGAGCAGTACGTC.